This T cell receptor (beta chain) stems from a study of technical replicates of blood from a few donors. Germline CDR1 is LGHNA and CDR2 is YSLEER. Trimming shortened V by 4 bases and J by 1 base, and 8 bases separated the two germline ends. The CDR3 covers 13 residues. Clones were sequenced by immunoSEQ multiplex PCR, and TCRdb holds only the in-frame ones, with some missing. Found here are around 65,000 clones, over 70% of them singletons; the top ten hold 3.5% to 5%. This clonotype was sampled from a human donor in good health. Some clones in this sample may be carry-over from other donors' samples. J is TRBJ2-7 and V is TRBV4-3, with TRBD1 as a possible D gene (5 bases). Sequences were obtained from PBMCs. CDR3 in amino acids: CASSPRQSYEQYF. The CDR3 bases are TGCGCCAGCAGCCCCCGACAGTCCTACGAGCAGTACTTC.